This TCR beta chain stems from a study of T cells after yellow fever vaccination. TCRdb fed the 5' RACE reads into MiXCR, producing one record per CDR3 protein. The repertoire holds around 310,000 distinct CDR3 sequences, with about 4% as singletons. Comments on this clonotype: Its specificity is unknown.

Germline loops: CDR1 SQVTM, CDR2 ANQGSEA. The CDR3 contains 13 residues. Trimming left V 5 bases short and J 8 bases short, with 15 bases between. Study-level results: Few clonotypes appeared in both CD4 and CD8 compartments.

Sample: PBMCs, taken 5 days after the yellow fever booster vaccination. The chain employs TRBV29-1 and TRBJ1-4, with TRBD1 as a possible D gene (6 bases). The TCR comes from a man aged 18 to 29 who received the YFV17D yellow fever vaccine. CDR3 sequence: CSVQGRQVEKLFF. As DNA, the CDR3 is TGCAGCGTTCAGGGGCGGCAAGTCGAAAAACTGTTTTTT.